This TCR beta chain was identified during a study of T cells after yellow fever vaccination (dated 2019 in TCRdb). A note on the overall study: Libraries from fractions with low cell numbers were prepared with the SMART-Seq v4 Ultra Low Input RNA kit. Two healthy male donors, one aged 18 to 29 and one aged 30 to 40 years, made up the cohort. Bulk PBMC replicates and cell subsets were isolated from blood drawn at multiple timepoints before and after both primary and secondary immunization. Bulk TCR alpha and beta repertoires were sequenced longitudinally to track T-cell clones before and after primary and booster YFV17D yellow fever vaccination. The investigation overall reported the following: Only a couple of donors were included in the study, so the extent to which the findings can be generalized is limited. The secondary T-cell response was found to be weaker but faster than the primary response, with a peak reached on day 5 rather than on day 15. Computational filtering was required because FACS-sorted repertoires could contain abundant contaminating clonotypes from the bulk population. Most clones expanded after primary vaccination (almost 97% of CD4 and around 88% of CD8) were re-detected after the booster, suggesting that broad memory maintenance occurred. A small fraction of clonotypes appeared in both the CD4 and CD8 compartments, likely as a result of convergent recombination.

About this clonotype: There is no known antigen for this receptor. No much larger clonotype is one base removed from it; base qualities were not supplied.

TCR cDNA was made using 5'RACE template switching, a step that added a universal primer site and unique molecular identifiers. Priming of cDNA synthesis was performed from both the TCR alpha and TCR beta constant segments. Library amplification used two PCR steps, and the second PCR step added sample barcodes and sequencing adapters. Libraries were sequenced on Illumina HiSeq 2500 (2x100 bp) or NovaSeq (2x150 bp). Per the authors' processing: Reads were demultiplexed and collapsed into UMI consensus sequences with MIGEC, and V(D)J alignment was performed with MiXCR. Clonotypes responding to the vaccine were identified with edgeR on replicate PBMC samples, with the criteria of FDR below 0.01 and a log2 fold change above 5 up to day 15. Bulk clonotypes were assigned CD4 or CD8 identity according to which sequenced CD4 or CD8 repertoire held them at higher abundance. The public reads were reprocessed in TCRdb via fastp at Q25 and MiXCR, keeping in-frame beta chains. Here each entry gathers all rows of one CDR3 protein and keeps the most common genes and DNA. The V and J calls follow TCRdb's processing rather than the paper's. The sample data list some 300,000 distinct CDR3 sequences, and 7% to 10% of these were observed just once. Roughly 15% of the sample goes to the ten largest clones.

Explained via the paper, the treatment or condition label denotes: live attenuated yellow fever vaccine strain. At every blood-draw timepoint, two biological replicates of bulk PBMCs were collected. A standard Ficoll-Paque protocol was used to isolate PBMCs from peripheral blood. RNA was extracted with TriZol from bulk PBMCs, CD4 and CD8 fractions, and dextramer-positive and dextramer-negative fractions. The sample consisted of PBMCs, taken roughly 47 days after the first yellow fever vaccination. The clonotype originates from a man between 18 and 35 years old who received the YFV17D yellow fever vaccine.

This receptor has the CDR3 CASSTSSTYEQYF. Here is the DNA: TGTGCCAGCAGTACCTCTAGTACCTACGAGCAGTACTTC. The chain uses TRBV6-2 or TRBV6-3 and TRBJ2-7; too little of a D gene remains to name it. V gives up 5 bases and J gives up 2 bases, and the segment between their germline ends measures 10 bases. Counted from cysteine to phenylalanine, this CDR3 has 13 amino acids. The sequence is cut down to CDR3 DNA, 39 bases in frame from base 1. CDR1 and CDR2 are read off the germline V gene as MNHEY and SVGEGT.